Presented here are 12 T cell receptor beta chains from one specimen sequenced in a study of OX40 agonist ivuxolimab in advanced cancers. Generated by immunoSEQ multiplex PCR, the TCRdb table keeps only in-frame clones and is missing some. The profile shows 70,000 or so clones, 75% to 90% of them singletons. This specimen consisted of CD4+ or CD8+ T cells sorted from blood, obtained in a trial of the OX40 agonist ivuxolimab. These receptors were collected from an adult with an advanced solid tumor such as melanoma, head and neck, liver or kidney cancer.

The V call is TRBV7-6, the J call TRBJ1-2; a weak D match, TRBD1 (5 bases). With 1 base removed from V and 10 bases from J, the gap between germline ends came to 13 bases. This CDR3 contains 13 residues. Germline CDR1 is SGHVS and CDR2 is FNYEAQ. Written as DNA, the CDR3 is TGTGCCAGCAGCTTAGGATCCGGGGGAGACTACACCTTC. This gives the protein CASSLGSGGDYTF.

The chain recombines TRBV30 with TRBJ1-2, with unresolved D. Trimming left V 2 bases short and J 4 bases short, with 5 bases between. The germline CDR1 and CDR2 sequences are GTSNPN and SVGIG (reference sequence). The CDR3 totals 11 residues. CDR3 in amino acids: CAWSLSYGYTF. The CDR3 DNA is TGTGCCTGGAGTTTGAGCTATGGCTACACCTTC. The full variable domain, in which reference TRBV30 and TRBJ1-2 provide the parts outside the CDR3, is SQTIHQWPATLVQPVGSPLSLECTVEGTSNPNLYWYRQAAGRGLQLLFYSVGIGQISSEVPQNLSASRPQDRQFILSSKKLLLSDSGFYLCAWSLSYGYTFGSGTRLTVV.

The chain employs TRBV18 and TRBJ2-2; no definite D call. V gave up 2 bases and J gave up 7 bases, with 5 bases separating them. The CDR3 loop spans 12 amino acids. Per germline, CDR1 KGHSH and CDR2 LQKENI. CDR3 sequence reads: CASSPGDGELFF. Here the CDR3 DNA reads TGTGCCAGCTCACCAGGGGACGGGGAGCTGTTTTTT.

This rearrangement joins TRBV30 to TRBJ1-1; no definite D call. V was cut by 2 bases and J by 1 base, with 14 bases left in between. The CDR3 extends over 15 amino acids. Germline V CDR1 and CDR2: GTSNPN, SVGIG (reference sequence). CDR3 in DNA: TGTGCCTGGAGTAAGGGTAGAGGCTGGAACACTGAAGCTTTCTTT. Translated, it gives CAWSKGRGWNTEAFF.

The V gene is TRBV9, the J gene TRBJ2-2, with 10 bases that match TRBD1. Per germline, CDR1 SGDLS and CDR2 YYNGEE. The length of the CDR3 is 16 residues. With 4 bases clipped from V and 2 bases from J, the junction kept 5 bases outside the gene matches. This chain's CDR3 is CASSLRDRGNTGELFF. In DNA, the CDR3 is TGTGCCAGCAGCCTGCGGGACAGGGGCAACACCGGGGAGCTGTTTTTT.

CDR3 protein: CASIRGSNTEAFF. Written as DNA, the CDR3 is TGTGCCAGTATTCGGGGCTCTAACACTGAAGCTTTCTTT. J is TRBJ1-1 and V is TRBV18, with TRBD1 as a possible D gene (5 bases). Germline V gene lookup returns CDR1 KGHSH and CDR2 LQKENI. CDR3 length: 13 amino acids. With 9 bases removed from V and 2 bases from J, the gap between germline ends came to 13 bases. The entire variable domain, with the rest obtained from reference TRBV18 and TRBJ1-1, is as follows: NAGVMQNPRHLVRRRGQEARLRCSPMKGHSHVYWYRQLPEEGLKFMVYLQKENIIDESGMPKERFSAEFPKEGPSILRIQQVVRGDSAAYFCASIRGSNTEAFFGQGTRLTVV.

The chain carries TRBV2 and TRBJ2-3; TRBD1 agrees at 10 bases. Germline trimming cut 6 bases from V and 4 bases from J; bases unmatched to any gene: 7. In germline, CDR1 is SNHLY, CDR2 FYNNEI. The CDR3 is 15 amino acids. This chain's CDR3 is CASSRRDRGSDTQYF. The CDR3 DNA follows: TGTGCCAGCAGCCGGCGGGACAGGGGATCAGATACGCAGTATTTT.

The chain carries TRBV7-2 and TRBJ1-1; D gene uncertain. Germline V CDR1 and CDR2: SGHTA, FQGNSA. CDR3 length: 14 amino acids. V shed 3 bases and J shed 1 base, with 9 bases lying between them. CDR3 in amino acids: CASSFGAGNTEAFF. In nucleotides, the CDR3 is TGTGCCAGCAGCTTTGGAGCGGGGAACACTGAAGCTTTCTTT.

V gene TRBV2 combines with J gene TRBJ1-5; a weak D match, TRBD1 (5 bases). The CDR3 is 12 amino acids. V lost 4 bases to trimming and J lost 7 bases, with 8 bases between them. The germline gives CDR1 SNHLY, CDR2 FYNNEI. The CDR3 spells CASSGGAQPQHF. In DNA, the CDR3 is TGTGCCAGCAGTGGAGGGGCCCAGCCCCAGCATTTT.

This clone was picked up a small number of times. The chain carries TRBV7-3 and TRBJ1-2, with D perhaps matching TRBD1 (5 bases). CDR3 length: 13 residues. The ends were cut back, 5 bases at V and 2 bases at J, with 9 bases in the middle. Germline-derived CDR1 and CDR2 are SGHTA and FQGTGA. The CDR3, as DNA: TGTGCCAGCAGCCCAGGGTGGAACTATGGCTACACCTTC. This translates into CASSPGWNYGYTF.

CDR3 protein: CASSAQAQETQYF. The CDR3 nucleotides read TGCGCCAGCAGCGCACAGGCACAAGAGACCCAGTACTTC. V usage is TRBV5-1 and J usage is TRBJ2-5, with D possibly matching TRBD1 (5 bases). The CDR3 covers 13 residues. Trimming removed 4 bases at V and 2 bases at J, with 9 bases between. Germline values: CDR1 SGHRS, CDR2 YFSETQ. Full variable domain (remainder filled in from reference TRBV5-1 and TRBJ2-5): KAGVTQTPRYLIKTRGQQVTLSCSPISGHRSVSWYQQTPGQGLQFLFEYFSETQRNKGNFPGRFSGRQFSNSRSEMNVSTLELGDSALYLCASSAQAQETQYFGPGTRLLVL.

This chain uses TRBV5-1 with TRBJ2-2, with a possible D match to TRBD2 (6 bases). CDR1 SGHRS and CDR2 YFSETQ come from the germline V gene. V was clipped by 4 bases and J by 6 bases, with 19 bases between them. This CDR3 spans 16 amino acids. CDR3 bases: TGCGCCAGCAGCGAGTCCCGGGGGAAGTACCCCGGGGAGCTGTTTTTT. This sequence encodes CASSESRGKYPGELFF.